The sequence of this T cell receptor (beta chain) was determined in a study of brain T cells in children with intractable seizures. About this clone: Its antigen is undetermined.

Described time point: blood from clinic visit 5 months post-surgery; TSC patient then seizure free. Surgery cases with the highest brain T cell transcript signatures were chosen for sequencing. Study outcomes and limitations: Viral specificity was inferred only from CDR3 similarity; HCMV serostatus was unknown.

Assay used: immunoSEQ multiplex PCR; TCRdb lists only in-frame clones, some missing. This repertoire shows a few hundred thousand clones, 93% found once; its top ten account for roughly 5.7%. This CDR3 has 15 residues. Germline V lookup: CDR1 LGHNA, CDR2 YNFKEQ. V gave up 4 bases and J gave up 7 bases, with 17 bases separating them. Sequencing used peripheral blood, obtained about 5 months after surgery. The chain uses TRBV4-2 and TRBJ2-1; D is possibly TRBD1 (5 bases). This receptor was identified in a boy under two years old with tuberous sclerosis and intractable seizures. The CDR3 sequence is CASSRLQGSNNEQFF. Here the CDR3 DNA reads TGTGCCAGCAGCCGACTCCAGGGTTCCAATAATGAGCAGTTCTTC.